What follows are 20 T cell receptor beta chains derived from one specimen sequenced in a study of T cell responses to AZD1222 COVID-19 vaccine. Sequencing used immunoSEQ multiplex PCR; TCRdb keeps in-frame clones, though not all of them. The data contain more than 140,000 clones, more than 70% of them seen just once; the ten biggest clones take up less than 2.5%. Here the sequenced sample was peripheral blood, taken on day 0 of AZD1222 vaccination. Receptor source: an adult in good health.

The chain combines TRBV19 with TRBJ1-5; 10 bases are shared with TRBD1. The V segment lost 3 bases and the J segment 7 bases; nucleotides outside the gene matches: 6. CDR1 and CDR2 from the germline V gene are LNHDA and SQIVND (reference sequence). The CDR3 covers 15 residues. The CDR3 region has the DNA TGTGCCAGTAGTATTGACAGGGGGCCTCGGCAGCCCCAGCATTTT. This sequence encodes CASSIDRGPRQPQHF. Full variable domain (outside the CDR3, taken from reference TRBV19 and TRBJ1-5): DGGITQSPKYLFRKEGQNVTLSCEQNLNHDAMYWYRQDPGQGLRLIYYSQIVNDFQKGDIAEGYSVSREKKESFPLTVTSAQKNPTAFYLCASSIDRGPRQPQHFGDGTRLSIL.

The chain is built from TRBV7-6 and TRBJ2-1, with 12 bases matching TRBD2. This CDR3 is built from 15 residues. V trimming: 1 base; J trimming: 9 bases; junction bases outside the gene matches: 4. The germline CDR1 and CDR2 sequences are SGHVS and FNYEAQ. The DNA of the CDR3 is TGTGCCAGCAGCTTAGGACTAGCGGGAGTAGGTGAGCAGTTCTTC. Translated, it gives CASSLGLAGVGEQFF.

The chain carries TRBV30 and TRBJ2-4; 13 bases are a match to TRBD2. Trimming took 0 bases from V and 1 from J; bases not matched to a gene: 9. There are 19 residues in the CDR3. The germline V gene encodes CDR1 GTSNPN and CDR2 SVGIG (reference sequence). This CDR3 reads CAWSVQRGTSGTAKNIQYF. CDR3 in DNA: TGTGCCTGGAGTGTACAAAGGGGGACTAGCGGGACGGCCAAAAACATTCAGTACTTC.

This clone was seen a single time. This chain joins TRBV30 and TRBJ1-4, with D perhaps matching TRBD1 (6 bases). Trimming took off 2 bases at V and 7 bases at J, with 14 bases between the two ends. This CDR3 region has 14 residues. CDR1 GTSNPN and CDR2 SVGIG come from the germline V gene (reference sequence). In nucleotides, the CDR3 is TGTGCCTGGAGTTTCGGGGGCCGCAGTGAAAAACTGTTTTTT. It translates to CAWSFGGRSEKLFF.

CDR3 DNA: TGTGCCAGAAGCCCTCGGGCCGCGGGGGGGTTCACAGATACGCAGTATTTT. The encoded protein is CARSPRAAGGFTDTQYF. V usage is TRBV5-3 and J usage is TRBJ2-3; 9 positions match TRBD2. Being an ORF, TRBV5-3 has a function that is uncertain. Trimming at V came to 4 bases and at J to 2 bases, leaving 11 bases not matched to a gene. The CDR3 contains 17 residues.

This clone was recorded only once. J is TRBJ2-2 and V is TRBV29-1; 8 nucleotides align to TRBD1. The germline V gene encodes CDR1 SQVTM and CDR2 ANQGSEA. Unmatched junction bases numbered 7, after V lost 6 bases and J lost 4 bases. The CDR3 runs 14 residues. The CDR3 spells CSVWTGSITGELFF. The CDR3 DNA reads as TGCAGCGTGTGGACAGGGTCGATCACCGGGGAGCTGTTTTTT.

The CDR3 spells CSARTGRKLFF. In nucleotides, the CDR3 is TGCAGTGCTAGGACAGGGAGGAAACTGTTTTTT. This chain uses TRBV20-1 with TRBJ1-4; TRBD1 matches at 7 bases. Germline-derived CDR1 and CDR2 are DFQATT and SNEGSKA (reference sequence). Trimming cost V 3 bases and J 11 bases; bases outside gene matches: 3. This CDR3 region has 11 residues.

The CDR3 DNA reads as TGTGCCAGCAGTGAAGTTAGGAGTGAAAAACTGTTTTTT. Its translation is CASSEVRSEKLFF. The rearrangement links TRBV2 to TRBJ1-4; D call uncertain. This CDR3 spans 13 amino acids. V was clipped by 1 base and J by 7 bases, with 7 bases between them. Germline V lookup: CDR1 SNHLY, CDR2 FYNNEI. Full variable domain (remainder filled in from reference TRBV2 and TRBJ1-4): EPEVTQTPSHQVTQMGQEVILRCVPISNHLYFYWYRQILGQKVEFLVSFYNNEISEKSEIFDDQFSVERPDGSNFTLKIRSTKLEDSAMYFCASSEVRSEKLFFGSGTQLSVL.

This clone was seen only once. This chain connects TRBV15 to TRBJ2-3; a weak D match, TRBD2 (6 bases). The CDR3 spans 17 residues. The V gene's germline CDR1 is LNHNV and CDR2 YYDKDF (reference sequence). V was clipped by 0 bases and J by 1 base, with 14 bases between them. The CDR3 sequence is CATSRDLGGVGTDTQYF. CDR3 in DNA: TGTGCCACCAGCAGAGATTTGGGGGGAGTGGGCACAGATACGCAGTATTTT.

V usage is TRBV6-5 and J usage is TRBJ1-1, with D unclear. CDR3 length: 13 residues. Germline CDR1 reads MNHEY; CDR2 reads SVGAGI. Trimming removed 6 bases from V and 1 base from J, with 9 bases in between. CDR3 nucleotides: TGTGCCAGCAGCAGGACCGAGAACACTGAAGCTTTCTTT. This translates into CASSRTENTEAFF.

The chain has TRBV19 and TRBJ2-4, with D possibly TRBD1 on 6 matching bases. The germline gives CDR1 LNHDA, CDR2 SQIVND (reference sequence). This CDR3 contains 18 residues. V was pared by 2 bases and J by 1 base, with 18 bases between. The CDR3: CASSIPTGPTSAKNIQYF. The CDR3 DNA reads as TGTGCCAGTAGTATACCGACAGGCCCGACCTCGGCCAAAAACATTCAGTACTTC.

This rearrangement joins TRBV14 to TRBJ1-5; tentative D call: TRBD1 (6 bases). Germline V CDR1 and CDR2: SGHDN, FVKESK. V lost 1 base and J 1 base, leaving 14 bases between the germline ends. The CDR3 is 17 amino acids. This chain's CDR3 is CASSQVRGRPSNQPQHF. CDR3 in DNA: TGTGCCAGCAGCCAAGTCAGGGGTAGGCCGAGCAATCAGCCCCAGCATTTT.

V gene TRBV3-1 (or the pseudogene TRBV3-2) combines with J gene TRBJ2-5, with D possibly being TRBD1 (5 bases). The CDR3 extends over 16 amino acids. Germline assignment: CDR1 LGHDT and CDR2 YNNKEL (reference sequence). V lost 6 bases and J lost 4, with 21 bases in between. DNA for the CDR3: TGTGCCAGCAGTACGAAAACAGACAGCCCCAGAGAGACCCAGTACTTC. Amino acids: CASSTKTDSPRETQYF.

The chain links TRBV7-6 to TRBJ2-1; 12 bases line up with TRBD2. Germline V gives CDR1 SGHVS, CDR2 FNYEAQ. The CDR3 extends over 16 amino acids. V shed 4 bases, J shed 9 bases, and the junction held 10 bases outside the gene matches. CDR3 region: CASSSHRTSGMPEQFF. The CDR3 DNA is TGTGCCAGCAGCTCTCATCGGACTAGCGGGATGCCTGAGCAGTTCTTC.

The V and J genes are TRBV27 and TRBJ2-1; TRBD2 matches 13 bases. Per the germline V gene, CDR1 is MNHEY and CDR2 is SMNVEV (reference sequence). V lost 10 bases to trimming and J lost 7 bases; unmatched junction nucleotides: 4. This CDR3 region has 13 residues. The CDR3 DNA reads TGTGCCACCTTGACTAGCGGGAGGAATGAGCAGTTCTTC. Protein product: CATLTSGRNEQFF.

The CDR3 DNA sequence: TGTGCCAGCAGCGTAGACGGGGTGCGGCCCCAGCATTTT. It codes for CASSVDGVRPQHF. This chain connects TRBV9 to TRBJ1-5, with unresolved D. Between the trimmed V and J ends, which lost 0 bases and 9 bases, there was a span of 10 bases. Germline V gives CDR1 SGDLS, CDR2 YYNGEE. The CDR3 is 13 amino acids.

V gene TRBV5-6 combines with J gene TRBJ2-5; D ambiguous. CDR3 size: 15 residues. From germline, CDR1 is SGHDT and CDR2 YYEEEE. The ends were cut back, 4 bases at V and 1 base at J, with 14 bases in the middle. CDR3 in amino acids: CASSTLWGLQETQYF. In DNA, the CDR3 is TGTGCCAGCAGCACTCTTTGGGGTCTCCAAGAGACCCAGTACTTC. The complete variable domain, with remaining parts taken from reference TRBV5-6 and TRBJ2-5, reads DAGVTQSPTHLIKTRGQQVTLRCSPKSGHDTVSWYQQALGQGPQFIFQYYEEEERQRGNFPDRFSGHQFPNYSSELNVNALLLGDSALYLCASSTLWGLQETQYFGPGTRLLVL.

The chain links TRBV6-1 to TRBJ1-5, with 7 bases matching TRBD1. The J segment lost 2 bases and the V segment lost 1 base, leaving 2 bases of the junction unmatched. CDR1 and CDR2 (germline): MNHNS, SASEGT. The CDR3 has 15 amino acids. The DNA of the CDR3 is TGTGCCAGCAGTGAAGATACAGGGGGCAATCAGCCCCAGCATTTT. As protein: CASSEDTGGNQPQHF.

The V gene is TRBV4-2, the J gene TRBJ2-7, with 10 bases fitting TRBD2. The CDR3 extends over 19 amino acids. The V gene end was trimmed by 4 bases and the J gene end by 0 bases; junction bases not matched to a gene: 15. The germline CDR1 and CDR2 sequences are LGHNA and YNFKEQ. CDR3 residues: CASSRKASLAGESSYEQYF. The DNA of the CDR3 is TGTGCCAGCAGCCGAAAGGCCTCCCTAGCGGGAGAAAGCTCCTACGAGCAGTACTTC.

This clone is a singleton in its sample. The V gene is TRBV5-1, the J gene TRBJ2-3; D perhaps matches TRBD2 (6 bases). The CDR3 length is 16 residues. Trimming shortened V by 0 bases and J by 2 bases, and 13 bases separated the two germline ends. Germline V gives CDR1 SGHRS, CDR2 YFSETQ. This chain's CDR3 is CASSLDGSGVTDTQYF. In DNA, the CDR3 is TGCGCCAGCAGCTTGGACGGGAGTGGGGTCACAGATACGCAGTATTTT. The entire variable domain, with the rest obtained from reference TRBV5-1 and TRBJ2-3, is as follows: KAGVTQTPRYLIKTRGQQVTLSCSPISGHRSVSWYQQTPGQGLQFLFEYFSETQRNKGNFPGRFSGRQFSNSRSEMNVSTLELGDSALYLCASSLDGSGVTDTQYFGPGTRLTVL.